This TCR beta chain originates from a study of cytomegalovirus exposure and HLA in healthy donors. The CDR3 runs 15 residues. V lost 0 bases and J 4 bases, leaving 11 bases between the germline ends. The V gene's germline CDR1 is SGHTS and CDR2 YDEGEE. The study ran its PCR with 60 Vbeta and 13 Jbeta primers. Sequencing used immunoSEQ multiplex PCR; TCRdb keeps in-frame clones, though not all of them. Here the sample spans a few hundred thousand clones, more than 60% being singletons. The study, taken as a whole, reports: Investigators reported more than 150 TCR beta chains as tied to cytomegalovirus. Accounts indicate the classifier identified cytomegalovirus status with strong specificity and sensitivity. Common viral pathogens seemed, in a later analysis, to connect with several of the most significant clusters.

This clone was detected once. The antigen is undetermined. Those who donated were healthy bone marrow donors. The sample comprised PBMCs. The sequence came from a man aged 35 to 55 in good health and CMV-seronegative. The chain uses TRBV5-8 and TRBJ1-5, with a weak D call TRBD1 (5 bases). The CDR3 loop is CASSLAAGRNQPQHF. The CDR3, as DNA: TGTGCCAGCAGCTTGGCGGCAGGGCGTAATCAGCCCCAGCATTTT.